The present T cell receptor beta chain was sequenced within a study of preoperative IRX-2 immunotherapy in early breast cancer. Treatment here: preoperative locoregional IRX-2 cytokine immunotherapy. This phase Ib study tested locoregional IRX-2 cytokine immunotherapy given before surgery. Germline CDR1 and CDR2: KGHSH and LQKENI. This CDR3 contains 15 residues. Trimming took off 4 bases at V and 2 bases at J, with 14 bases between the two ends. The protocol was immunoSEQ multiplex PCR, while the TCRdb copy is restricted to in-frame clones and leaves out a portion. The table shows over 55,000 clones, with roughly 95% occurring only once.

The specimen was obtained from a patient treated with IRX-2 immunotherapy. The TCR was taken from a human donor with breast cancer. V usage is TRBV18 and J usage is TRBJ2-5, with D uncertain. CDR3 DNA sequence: TGTGCCAGCTCACAACTCCAGGACGGACAAGAGACCCAGTACTTC. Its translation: CASSQLQDGQETQYF.